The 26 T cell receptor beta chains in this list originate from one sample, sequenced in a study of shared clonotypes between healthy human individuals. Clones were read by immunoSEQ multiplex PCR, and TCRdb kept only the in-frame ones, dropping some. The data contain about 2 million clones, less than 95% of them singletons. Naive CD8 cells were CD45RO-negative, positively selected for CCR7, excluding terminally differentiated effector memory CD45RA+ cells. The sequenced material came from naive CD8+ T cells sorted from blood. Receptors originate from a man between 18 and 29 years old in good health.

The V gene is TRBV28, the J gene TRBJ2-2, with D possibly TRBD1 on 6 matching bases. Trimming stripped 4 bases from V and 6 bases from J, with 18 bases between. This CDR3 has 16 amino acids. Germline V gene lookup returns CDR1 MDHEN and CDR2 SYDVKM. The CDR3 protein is CASSYQGTPVAGELFF. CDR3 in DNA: TGTGCCAGCAGTTATCAGGGGACCCCGGTAGCCGGGGAGCTGTTTTTT.

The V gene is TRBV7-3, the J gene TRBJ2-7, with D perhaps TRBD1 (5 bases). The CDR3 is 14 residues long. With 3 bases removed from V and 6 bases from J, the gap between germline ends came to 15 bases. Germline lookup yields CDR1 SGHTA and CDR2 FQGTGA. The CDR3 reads CASSFTGAPGEQYF. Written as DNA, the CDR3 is TGTGCCAGCAGCTTTACAGGAGCCCCGGGCGAGCAGTACTTC.

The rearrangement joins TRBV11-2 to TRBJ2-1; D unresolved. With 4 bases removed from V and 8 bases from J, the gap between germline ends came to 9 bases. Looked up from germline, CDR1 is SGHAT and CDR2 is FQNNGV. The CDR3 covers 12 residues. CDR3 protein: CASSSLRHEQFF. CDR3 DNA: TGTGCCAGCAGCTCCTTGAGGCATGAGCAGTTCTTC.

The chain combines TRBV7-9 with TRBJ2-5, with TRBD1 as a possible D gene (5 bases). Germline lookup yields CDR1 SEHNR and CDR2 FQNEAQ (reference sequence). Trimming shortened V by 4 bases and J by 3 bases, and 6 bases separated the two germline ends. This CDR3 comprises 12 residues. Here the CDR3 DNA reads TGTGCCAGCAGCTCGACAGAAGAGACCCAGTACTTC. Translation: CASSSTEETQYF.

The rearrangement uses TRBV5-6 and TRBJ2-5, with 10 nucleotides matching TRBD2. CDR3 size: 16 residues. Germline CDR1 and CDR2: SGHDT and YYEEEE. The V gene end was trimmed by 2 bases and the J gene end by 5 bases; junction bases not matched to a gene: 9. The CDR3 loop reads CASSLTLAGVRETQYF. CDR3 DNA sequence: TGTGCCAGCAGCTTAACCCTAGCGGGAGTTCGCGAGACCCAGTACTTC.

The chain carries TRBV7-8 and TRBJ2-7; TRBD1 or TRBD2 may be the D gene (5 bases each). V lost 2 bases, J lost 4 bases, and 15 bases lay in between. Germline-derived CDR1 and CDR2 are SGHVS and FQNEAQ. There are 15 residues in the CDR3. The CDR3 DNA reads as TGTGCCAGCAGCTTAACCGGGACGGACCCTTACGAGCAGTACTTC. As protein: CASSLTGTDPYEQYF.

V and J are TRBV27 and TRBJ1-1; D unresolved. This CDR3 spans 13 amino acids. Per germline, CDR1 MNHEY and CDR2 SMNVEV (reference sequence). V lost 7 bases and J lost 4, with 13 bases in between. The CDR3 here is CASTPLGITEAFF. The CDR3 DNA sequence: TGTGCCAGCACCCCATTGGGTATCACTGAAGCTTTCTTT.

The CDR3 protein is CASSYSFLQGSYTF. In DNA form, the CDR3 reads TGTGCCAGCAGTTACTCCTTCCTACAGGGGAGCTACACCTTC. The rearrangement joins TRBV6-6 to TRBJ1-2, with 7 nucleotides matching TRBD1. Germline-derived CDR1 and CDR2 are MNHNY and SVGAGI (reference sequence). Trimming cost V 0 bases and J 9 bases; bases outside gene matches: 7. The CDR3 runs to 14 residues.

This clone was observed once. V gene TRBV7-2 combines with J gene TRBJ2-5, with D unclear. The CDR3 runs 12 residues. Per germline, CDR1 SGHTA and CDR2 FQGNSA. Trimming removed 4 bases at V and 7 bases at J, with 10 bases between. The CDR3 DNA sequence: TGTGCCAGCAGCTATGAAATTGCGACCCAGTACTTC. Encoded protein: CASSYEIATQYF.

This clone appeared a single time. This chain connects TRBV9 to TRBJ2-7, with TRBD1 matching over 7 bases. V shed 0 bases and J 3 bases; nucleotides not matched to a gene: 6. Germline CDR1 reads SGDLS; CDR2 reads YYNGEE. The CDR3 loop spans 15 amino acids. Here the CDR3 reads CASSVAGTAFYEQYF. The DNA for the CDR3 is TGTGCCAGCAGCGTAGCTGGGACAGCTTTCTACGAGCAGTACTTC.

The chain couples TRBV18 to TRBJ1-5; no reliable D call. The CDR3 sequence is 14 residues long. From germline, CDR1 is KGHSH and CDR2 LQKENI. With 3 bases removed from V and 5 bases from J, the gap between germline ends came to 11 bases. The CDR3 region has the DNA TGTGCCAGCTCACCCGAAGGTGGGGATCAGCCCCAGCATTTT. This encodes CASSPEGGDQPQHF.

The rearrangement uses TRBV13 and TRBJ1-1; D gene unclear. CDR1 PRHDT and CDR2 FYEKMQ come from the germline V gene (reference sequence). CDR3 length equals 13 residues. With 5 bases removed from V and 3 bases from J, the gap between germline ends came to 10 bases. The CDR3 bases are TGTGCCAGCAGCGCCGCTAGGGACACTGAAGCTTTCTTT. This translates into CASSAARDTEAFF.

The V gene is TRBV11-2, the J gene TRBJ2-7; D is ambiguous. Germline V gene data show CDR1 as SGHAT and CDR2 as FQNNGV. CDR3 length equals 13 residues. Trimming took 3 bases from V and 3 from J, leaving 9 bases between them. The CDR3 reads CASSFGFGYEQYF. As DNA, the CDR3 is TGTGCCAGCAGCTTCGGGTTTGGCTACGAGCAGTACTTC.

CDR3: CASSYVQGASGYTF. DNA of the CDR3: TGTGCCAGCAGTTACGTACAGGGGGCCTCCGGCTACACCTTC. The chain combines TRBV6-6 with TRBJ1-2; 9 bases are a match to TRBD1. V shed 2 bases and J 8 bases; nucleotides not matched to a gene: 6. CDR1 is MNHNY, CDR2 SVGAGI, per germline (reference sequence). The CDR3 covers 14 residues.

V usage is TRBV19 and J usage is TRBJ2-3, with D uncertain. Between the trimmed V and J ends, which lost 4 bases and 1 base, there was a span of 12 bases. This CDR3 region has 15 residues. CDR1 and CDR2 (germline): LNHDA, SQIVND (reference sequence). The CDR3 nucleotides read TGTGCCAGTAGTACGCCCCGGTGGGGCACAGATACGCAGTATTTT. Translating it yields CASSTPRWGTDTQYF.

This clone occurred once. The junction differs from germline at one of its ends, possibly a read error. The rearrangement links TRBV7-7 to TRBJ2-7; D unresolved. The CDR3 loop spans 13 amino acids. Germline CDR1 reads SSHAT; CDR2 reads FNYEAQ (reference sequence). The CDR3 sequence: CASSFNAPYEQYF. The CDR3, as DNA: TGTGCTAGCAGCTTTAACGCCCCCTACGAGCAGTACTTC.

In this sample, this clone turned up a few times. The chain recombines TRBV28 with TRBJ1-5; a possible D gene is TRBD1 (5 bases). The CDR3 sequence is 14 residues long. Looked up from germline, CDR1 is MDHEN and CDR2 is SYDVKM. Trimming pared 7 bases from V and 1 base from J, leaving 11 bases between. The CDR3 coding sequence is TGTGCCAGCATCCCGACAGAGAGCAATCAGCCCCAGCATTTT. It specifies CASIPTESNQPQHF.

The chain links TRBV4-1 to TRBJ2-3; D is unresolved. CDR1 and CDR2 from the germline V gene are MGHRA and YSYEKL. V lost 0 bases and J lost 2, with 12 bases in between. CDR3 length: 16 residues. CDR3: CASSQDPGRNTDTQYF. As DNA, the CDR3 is TGCGCCAGCAGCCAAGATCCGGGTAGGAACACAGATACGCAGTATTTT.

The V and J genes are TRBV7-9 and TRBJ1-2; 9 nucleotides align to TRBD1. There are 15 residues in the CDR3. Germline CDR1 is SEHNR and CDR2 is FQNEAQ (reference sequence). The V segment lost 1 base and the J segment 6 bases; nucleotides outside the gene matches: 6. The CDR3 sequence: CASSLDWTGEDGYTF. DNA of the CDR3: TGTGCCAGCAGCTTAGACTGGACAGGGGAGGATGGCTACACCTTC.

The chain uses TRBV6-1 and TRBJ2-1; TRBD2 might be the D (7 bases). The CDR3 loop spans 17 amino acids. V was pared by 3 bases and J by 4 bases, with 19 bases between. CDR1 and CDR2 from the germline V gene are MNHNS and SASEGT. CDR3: CASSERGRGFGYNEQFF. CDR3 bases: TGTGCCAGCAGTGAGAGGGGGAGGGGATTCGGGTACAATGAGCAGTTCTTC.

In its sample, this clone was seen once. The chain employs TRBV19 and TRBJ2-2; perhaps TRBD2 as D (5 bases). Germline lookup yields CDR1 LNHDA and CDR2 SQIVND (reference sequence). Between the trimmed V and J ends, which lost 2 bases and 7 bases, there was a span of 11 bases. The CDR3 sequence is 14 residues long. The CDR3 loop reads CASSILAIGGELFF. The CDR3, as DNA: TGTGCCAGTAGTATACTAGCTATAGGCGGGGAGCTGTTTTTT.

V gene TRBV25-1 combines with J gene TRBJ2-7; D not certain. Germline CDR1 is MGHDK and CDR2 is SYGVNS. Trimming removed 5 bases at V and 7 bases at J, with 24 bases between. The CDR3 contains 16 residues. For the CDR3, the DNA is TGTGCCAGCAGTAACCGGGCCCATGGGCGGCTGGGGGAGCAGTACTTC. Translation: CASSNRAHGRLGEQYF.

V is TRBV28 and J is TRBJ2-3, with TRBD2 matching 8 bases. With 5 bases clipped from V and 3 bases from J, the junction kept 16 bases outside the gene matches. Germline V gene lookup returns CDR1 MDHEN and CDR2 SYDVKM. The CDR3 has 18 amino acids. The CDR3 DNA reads TGTGCCAGCAGTCAATTGAACGGACTAGCAGATTATACAGATACGCAGTATTTT. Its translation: CASSQLNGLADYTDTQYF.

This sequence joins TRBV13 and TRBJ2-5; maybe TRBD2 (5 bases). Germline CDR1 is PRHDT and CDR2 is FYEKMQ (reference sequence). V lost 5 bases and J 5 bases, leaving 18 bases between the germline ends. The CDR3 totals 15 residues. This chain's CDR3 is CASSRRQGPLETQYF. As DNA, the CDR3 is TGTGCCAGCAGCCGGAGGCAAGGGCCCCTTGAGACCCAGTACTTC.

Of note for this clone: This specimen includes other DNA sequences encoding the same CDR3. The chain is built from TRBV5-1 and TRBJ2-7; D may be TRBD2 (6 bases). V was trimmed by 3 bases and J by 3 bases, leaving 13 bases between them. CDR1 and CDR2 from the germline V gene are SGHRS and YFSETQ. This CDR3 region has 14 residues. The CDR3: CASSSGTGYYEQYF. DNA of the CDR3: TGCGCCAGCAGCTCGGGGACTGGATACTACGAGCAGTACTTC.

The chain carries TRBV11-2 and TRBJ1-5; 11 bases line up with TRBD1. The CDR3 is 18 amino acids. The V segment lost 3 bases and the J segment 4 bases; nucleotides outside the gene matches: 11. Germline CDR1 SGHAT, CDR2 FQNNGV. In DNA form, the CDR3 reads TGTGCCAGCAGCTTCGACGGACAGGGGGCGAGGTGGAATCAGCCCCAGCATTTT. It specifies CASSFDGQGARWNQPQHF.